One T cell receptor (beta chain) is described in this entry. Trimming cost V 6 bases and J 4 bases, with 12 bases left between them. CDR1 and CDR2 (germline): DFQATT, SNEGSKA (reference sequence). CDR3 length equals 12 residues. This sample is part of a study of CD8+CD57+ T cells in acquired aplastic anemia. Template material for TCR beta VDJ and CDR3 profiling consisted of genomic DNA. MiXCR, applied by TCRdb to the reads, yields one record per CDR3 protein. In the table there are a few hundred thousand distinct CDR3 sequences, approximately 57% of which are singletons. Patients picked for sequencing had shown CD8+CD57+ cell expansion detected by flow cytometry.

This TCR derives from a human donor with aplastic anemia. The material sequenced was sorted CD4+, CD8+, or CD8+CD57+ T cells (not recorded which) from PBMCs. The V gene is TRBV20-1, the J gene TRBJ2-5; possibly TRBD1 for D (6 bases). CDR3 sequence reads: CSAQGGLETQYF. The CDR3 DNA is TGCAGTGCCCAAGGGGGTTTAGAGACCCAGTACTTC.